This T cell receptor beta chain was identified in a study of blood T cell repertoires in COVID-19. Germline V gives CDR1 SGHTA, CDR2 FQGTGA. V lost 6 bases to trimming and J lost 1 base; unmatched junction nucleotides: 8. CDR3 size: 17 residues. Clones were read by immunoSEQ multiplex PCR, and TCRdb kept only the in-frame ones, dropping some. Here the sample spans about 220,000 clones, about 90% being singletons. The rearrangement joins TRBV7-3 to TRBJ2-6, with 8 bases aligning to TRBD1. The sequence was obtained from a man between 40 and 49 years old with active or convalescent COVID-19. The source material was peripheral blood. CDR3 amino acids: CASRSDRGSSGANVLTF. CDR3 DNA sequence: TGTGCCAGCAGATCCGACAGGGGAAGTTCTGGGGCCAACGTCCTGACTTTC. The complete variable domain, with remaining parts taken from reference TRBV7-3 and TRBJ2-6, reads GAGVSQTPSNKVTEKGKYVELRCDPISGHTALYWYRQSLGQGPEFLIYFQGTGAADDSGLPNDRFFAVRPEGSVSTLKIQRTERGDSAVYLCASRSDRGSSGANVLTFGAGSRLTVL.